Its frequency marks the clone carrying this TCR beta chain as medium-sized (0.01 to 0.1%). The germline V gene encodes CDR1 SGHAT and CDR2 FQNNGV. The CDR3 runs to 16 residues. TCRdb re-called the 10x single-cell sequencing reads and catalogs CDR3 proteins one per entry, DNA excluded. This sample's table has roughly 1,000 distinct CDR3 sequences. The data derive from a study of CD8 T cells in cerebrospinal fluid in Alzheimer's disease. Overall study context: CSF T cell clonal expansion was assessed by plate-based nested PCR and droplet-based sequencing.

Participants were all in good physical condition and free of acute infection. The sample taken for sequencing was cerebrospinal fluid. The chain uses TRBV11-2 and TRBJ2-3; TCRdb selects TRBD1, and the lack of DNA leaves this call unchecked. The sequence was collected from a human donor with mild cognitive impairment. CDR3 amino acids: CASSLELSGSGDTQYF.